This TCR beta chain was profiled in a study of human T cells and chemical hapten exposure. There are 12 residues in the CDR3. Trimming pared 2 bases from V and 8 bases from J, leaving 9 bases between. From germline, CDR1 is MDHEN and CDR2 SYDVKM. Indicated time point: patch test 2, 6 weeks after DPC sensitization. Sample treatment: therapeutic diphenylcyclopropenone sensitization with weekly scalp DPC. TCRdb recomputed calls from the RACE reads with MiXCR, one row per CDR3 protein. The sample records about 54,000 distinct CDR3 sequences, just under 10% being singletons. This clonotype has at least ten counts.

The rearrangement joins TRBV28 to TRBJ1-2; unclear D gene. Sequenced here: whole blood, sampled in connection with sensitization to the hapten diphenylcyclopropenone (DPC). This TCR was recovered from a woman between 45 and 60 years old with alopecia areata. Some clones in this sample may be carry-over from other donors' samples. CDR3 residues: CASSLNLAGYTF. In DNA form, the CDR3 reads TGTGCCAGCAGTTTAAATCTCGCCGGCTACACCTTC.